This T cell receptor beta chain derives from a study of beta chain features in type 1 diabetes. Study results and limitations: In the patient group, naive, central memory and Treg TCRB repertoires seemed more alike than in the healthy donor group. There were fewer insertions and more deletions at the VDJ junctions of type 1 diabetes patients. Type 1 diabetes patients had moderately but significantly shorter TCRB CDR3s in all four CD4+ subsets.

The isolated RNA, all of it, was reverse transcribed, so expressed TCRB transcripts were what got sequenced. Produced via immunoSEQ multiplex PCR; TCRdb's table is partial and in-frame only. The sample holds about 370,000 clones, around 10% seen once. Turning to this clone: Its antigen is undetermined.

There are 13 residues in the CDR3. The germline V gene has CDR1 MNHEY and CDR2 SMNVEV (reference sequence). V lost 5 bases, J lost 1 base, and 8 bases lay in between. This TCR was recovered from a man under 40 with type 1 diabetes. Sequenced material: central memory CD4+ T cells from blood. V gene TRBV27 combines with J gene TRBJ2-5; D uncertain. The CDR3 DNA reads as TGTGCCAGCAGTGGGCCAGCCCAAGAGACCCAGTACTTC. Translating it yields CASSGPAQETQYF.